Listed below are T cell receptor beta chains from one sample, sequenced in a study of blood T cell repertoires in COVID-19. Sequencing used immunoSEQ multiplex PCR; TCRdb keeps in-frame clones, though not all of them. There are roughly 340,000 clones in the sample; approximately 90% occur only once, and 3% to 4% lies in the top ten. Sample: peripheral blood. Every receptor here comes from a woman between 18 and 30 years old who had recovered from COVID-19. CDR3s include the opening cysteine and the closing phenylalanine or tryptophan. A D gene is named only where the DNA matches it firmly. Size values are once, few and many counts, or a class for expanded clones, and some rows have none.

clone_size	v_call	j_call	d_call	cdr3_length	cdr3_nt	cdr3_aa
-	TRBV19	TRBJ2-3	TRBD2	15	TGTGCCAGTAAGCGGGATTTCCCTAGCACAGATACGCAGTATTTT	CASKRDFPSTDTQYF
-	TRBV1	TRBJ2-5	-	14	TGCACCAGCAACGGTCAGCGGACCTCAGAGACCCAGTACTTC	CTSNGQRTSETQYF
-	TRBV9	TRBJ1-2	-	14	TGTGCCAGCAGCGTAGTCCAGGGGACCTATGGCTACACCTTC	CASSVVQGTYGYTF
-	TRBV27	TRBJ1-6	-	17	TGTGCCAGCAGTTTTGGGCAGGGCTCATTTACGGATTCACCCCTCCACTTT	CASSFGQGSFTDSPLHF
-	TRBV11-3	TRBJ1-4	TRBD1	14	TGTGCCAGCAGCCGACAGGGGGCCGGAGAAAAACTGTTTTTT	CASSRQGAGEKLFF
-	TRBV10-1	TRBJ2-2	TRBD1	22	TGCGCCAGCAGAAAAACGGGACAGGGGGCGCTTAGCCACCCCTCGAACACCGGGGAGCTGTTTTTT	CASRKTGQGALSHPSNTGELFF
-	TRBV10-2	TRBJ1-1	TRBD1	15	TGCGCCAGCAGTGAAACAGGGGGCTCGTCGAGTGAAGCTTTCTTT	CASSETGGSSSEAFF
-	TRBV4-3	TRBJ2-1	TRBD2	13	TGCGCCAGCAGCCAAGAGCGGGAGGGTGGACAGTTCTTC	CASSQEREGGQFF
-	TRBV3-1/TRBV3-2	TRBJ2-1	TRBD2	17	TGTGCCAGCACCCAAGAAAGACTAGCGGGGGCTCCGAATGAGCAGTTCTTC	CASTQERLAGAPNEQFF
-	TRBV24-1	TRBJ2-2	TRBD2	19	TGTGCCACCAGTGATTTTCGGCGACTAGCGGGTTTGAACACCGGGGAGCTGTTTTTT	CATSDFRRLAGLNTGELFF
-	TRBV21-1	TRBJ2-2	-	12	TGTGCCAGCAGATCGAGGGCCGGGGAGCTGTTTTTT	CASRSRAGELFF
few	TRBV11-3	TRBJ1-6	-	14	TGTGCCAGCAGCTCGACAGTTCGGAATTCACCCCTCCACTTT	CASSSTVRNSPLHF
-	TRBV7-9	TRBJ1-2	TRBD1	15	TGTGCCAGCAGTCTCGGACAGGGAGCTAACTATGGCTACACCTTC	CASSLGQGANYGYTF
few	TRBV27	TRBJ1-2	TRBD1	14	TGTGCCAGCAGACCTTCTAGGCAGGGGGCGGTTGGCACCTTC	CASRPSRQGAVGTF
-	TRBV27	TRBJ2-1	TRBD2	12	TGTGCCAGCAGTACTAGCGTGGATGAGCAGTTCTTC	CASSTSVDEQFF
-	TRBV5-1	TRBJ1-1	-	13	TGCGCCAGCAGCTTGGAAAGGGGCACTGAAGCTTTCTTT	CASSLERGTEAFF
-	TRBV6-4	TRBJ2-1	-	14	TGTGCCAGCAGTTTTACTAGTTACGACAATGAGCAGTTCTTC	CASSFTSYDNEQFF
few	TRBV6-5	TRBJ2-3	TRBD1	13	TGTGCCAGCAGAGCAGGGGGTGGAGATACGCAGTATTTT	CASRAGGGDTQYF
few	TRBV6-1	TRBJ1-5	TRBD1	16	TGTGCCAGCAGTGAAGCTCCAGGGGGCGCGGGGCAGCCCCAGCATTTT	CASSEAPGGAGQPQHF
-	TRBV19	TRBJ1-1	-	16	TGTGCCAGTAGTATAGATTCACCGGGGAGGAACACTGAAGCTTTCTTT	CASSIDSPGRNTEAFF
-	TRBV29-1	TRBJ2-5	TRBD1	14	TGCAGCGTTGGGGGACAGGGGGGTGAAGAGACCCAGTACTTC	CSVGGQGGEETQYF
-	TRBV18	TRBJ1-4	-	15	TGTGCCAGCTCACCACGACTCGCAACTAATGAAAAACTGTTTTTT	CASSPRLATNEKLFF
-	TRBV6-2/TRBV6-3	TRBJ1-5	-	15	TGTGCCAGCAGTTCCATACAGGGAAAGGATCAGCCCCAGCATTTT	CASSSIQGKDQPQHF
-	TRBV4-3	TRBJ2-2	TRBD2	18	TGCGCCAGCAGCCAAGAAGTCTCGGCGGGAGGTGGCACCGGGGAGCTGTTTTTT	CASSQEVSAGGGTGELFF
-	TRBV6-5	TRBJ1-5	-	15	TGTGCCAGCCAATACCGACGGGATAGCAATCAGCCCCAGCATTTT	CASQYRRDSNQPQHF
-	TRBV6-5	TRBJ1-1	-	13	TGTGCCAGCGTTAGGAGCTTGGGCACTGAAGCTTTCTTT	CASVRSLGTEAFF
-	TRBV25-1	TRBJ1-6	TRBD1	15	TGTGCCAGCAGTGAGACAGGGTACCATAATTCACCCCTCCACTTT	CASSETGYHNSPLHF